These 14 T cell receptor beta chains came from one sample sequenced in a study of blood T cell repertoires in COVID-19. Sequencing was performed with immunoSEQ multiplex PCR; in TCRdb, only in-frame clones are kept and a portion is missing. The sample carries about 370,000 clones, around 90% recorded once. The specimen was peripheral blood. The receptors originated from a man younger than 30 with active or convalescent COVID-19.

The rearrangement joins TRBV9 to TRBJ2-2; 9 bases line up with TRBD1. V lost 4 bases and J lost 6; bases outside the gene matches: 16. Germline assignment: CDR1 SGDLS and CDR2 YYNGEE. The CDR3 runs 18 residues. The CDR3 loop reads CASSMNHTGQGDPGELFF. For the CDR3, the DNA is TGTGCCAGCAGCATGAACCATACGGGACAGGGCGATCCCGGGGAGCTGTTTTTT.

The chain employs TRBV7-9 and TRBJ1-4; D is unresolved. The CDR3 has 16 residues. Per the germline V gene, CDR1 is SEHNR and CDR2 is FQNEAQ (reference sequence). Trimming took off 5 bases at V and 3 bases at J, with 16 bases between the two ends. The CDR3 nucleotides read TGTGCCAGCAGCACAACCCCGACACGGTCTAATGAAAAACTGTTTTTT. Amino acids: CASSTTPTRSNEKLFF.

The chain combines TRBV7-3 with TRBJ2-5, with no clear D. The CDR3 spans 13 residues. CDR1 and CDR2 from the germline V gene are SGHTA and FQGTGA. Trimming cost V 1 base and J 5 bases, with 8 bases left between them. The CDR3 reads CASSLSQKETQYF. CDR3 DNA: TGTGCCAGCAGCTTAAGTCAGAAGGAGACCCAGTACTTC. Supplemented by reference TRBV7-3 and TRBJ2-5, the full variable domain reads GAGVSQTPSNKVTEKGKYVELRCDPISGHTALYWYRQSLGQGPEFLIYFQGTGAADDSGLPNDRFFAVRPEGSVSTLKIQRTERGDSAVYLCASSLSQKETQYFGPGTRLLVL.

This chain joins TRBV28 and TRBJ2-7; D gene uncertain. The germline V gene encodes CDR1 MDHEN and CDR2 SYDVKM. This CDR3 is built from 10 residues. The germline V and J ends were trimmed by 10 bases and 4 bases, with 8 bases remaining between them. The CDR3 protein is CATLGYEQYF. The CDR3 DNA follows: TGTGCCACCCTCGGTTACGAGCAGTACTTC.

The chain is built from TRBV14 and TRBJ2-7, with D possibly being TRBD1 (6 bases). CDR3 size: 14 residues. Germline values: CDR1 SGHDN, CDR2 FVKESK. The germline V and J ends were trimmed by 3 bases and 3 bases, with 12 bases remaining between them. The chain's CDR3 is CASSQGSGVYEQYF. The CDR3 nucleotides read TGTGCCAGCAGCCAGGGGTCAGGGGTCTACGAGCAGTACTTC.

The table lists this clone with a count of one. The chain joins TRBV6-2 or TRBV6-3 to TRBJ2-1, with 9 nucleotides matching TRBD2. V gave up 2 bases and J gave up 8 bases; unmatched junction bases: 7. Germline CDR1 is MNHEY and CDR2 is SVGEGT. CDR3 length equals 15 residues. The CDR3 region has the DNA TGTGCCAGCAGTTACCGGCGGGGGGGTGCCGATGAGCAGTTCTTC. Its translation: CASSYRRGGADEQFF.

This clone has just one count. The CDR3 sequence is CASSPPGQVKNIQYF. CDR3 DNA sequence: TGTGCCAGCTCACCACCGGGACAGGTCAAAAACATTCAGTACTTC. The gene calls are TRBV18 and TRBJ2-4, with TRBD1 matching 8 bases. Germline CDR1 KGHSH, CDR2 LQKENI. The V gene end was trimmed by 0 bases and the J gene end by 3 bases; junction bases not matched to a gene: 1. This CDR3 has 15 amino acids.

The J gene is TRBJ1-4, the V gene TRBV4-3; TRBD1 is a possible D gene (5 bases). The germline CDR1 and CDR2 sequences are LGHNA and YSLEER. V shed 2 bases and J shed 8 bases, with 15 bases lying between them. The CDR3 has 15 amino acids. The DNA for the CDR3 is TGCGCCAGCAGCCAAATAGGAGGGGATGGCGAAAAACTGTTTTTT. It encodes CASSQIGGDGEKLFF.

The V call is TRBV6-1, the J call TRBJ1-1; D ambiguous. This CDR3 region has 16 residues. Deletions cut 3 bases from V and 1 base from J, with 15 bases between. Germline V lookup: CDR1 MNHNS, CDR2 SASEGT. CDR3 nucleotide sequence: TGTGCCAGCAGTGACGGCGCTGAGGGCCCGAACACTGAAGCTTTCTTT. This encodes CASSDGAEGPNTEAFF.

The CDR3 sequence: CASDGTGVDGRGIGEQFF. The CDR3, as DNA: TGTGCCAGCGACGGGACAGGGGTTGACGGGAGGGGTATCGGTGAGCAGTTCTTC. The J gene is TRBJ2-1, the V gene TRBV2; 10 nucleotides align to TRBD1. J lost 9 bases, V lost 8 bases, and 22 bases had no gene match. Germline V gene sequence: CDR1 SNHLY, CDR2 FYNNEI. The CDR3 length is 18 residues.

This chain joins TRBV6-5 and TRBJ1-6, with 8 bases lining up with TRBD1. Germline trimming cut 0 bases from V and 9 bases from J; bases unmatched to any gene: 4. The CDR3 consists of 15 residues. Germline-derived CDR1 and CDR2 are MNHEY and SVGAGI. The CDR3 here is CASSYSGQGGSPLHF. The CDR3 DNA reads TGTGCCAGCAGTTACTCAGGACAGGGTGGTTCACCCCTCCACTTT.

V gene TRBV3-1 (or the pseudogene TRBV3-2) combines with J gene TRBJ2-5, with D hard to call. V was pared by 3 bases and J by 1 base, with 18 bases between. CDR3 length equals 17 residues. Germline CDR1 reads LGHDT; CDR2 reads YNNKEL (reference sequence). CDR3 coding DNA: TGTGCCAGCAGCCACGCACGCGGCGTCCCATTCCAAGAGACCCAGTACTTC. Translating it yields CASSHARGVPFQETQYF.

The CDR3 region is CASSLGHNKIGSNEKLFF. CDR3 bases: TGTGCCAGCAGCTTGGGACATAATAAAATTGGGAGTAATGAAAAACTGTTTTTT. V and J are TRBV7-9 and TRBJ1-4; D perhaps matches TRBD1 (6 bases). The V gene's germline CDR1 is SEHNR and CDR2 FQNEAQ (reference sequence). Trimming stripped 3 bases from V and 4 bases from J, with 21 bases between. The CDR3 loop spans 18 amino acids.

The sample holds one count of this clone. CDR3 in DNA: TGCGCCAGCAGCCTAGGACTAGCGGCTAGCACAGATACGCAGTATTTT. Amino acid sequence: CASSLGLAASTDTQYF. The chain joins TRBV4-3 to TRBJ2-3; 10 bases are a match to TRBD2. Unmatched junction bases numbered 4, after V lost 4 bases and J lost 0 bases. CDR1 is LGHNA and CDR2 is YSLEER in the germline V gene. The CDR3 covers 16 residues.